This T cell receptor beta chain was retrieved from a study of blood T cells in healthy people across ages. Of note for this clonotype: Its target is not known.

The second PCR ran about 6 to 12 cycles with a sample-barcoded 5' primer and J-beta primers. The template-switch adaptor, which had 12 random nucleotides, put a tag on each cDNA molecule. Using its own MiXCR run on the 5' RACE reads, TCRdb lists one record per CDR3 protein. The sample lists about 1,500,000 distinct CDR3 sequences; roughly 30% were seen once. Study-level points and caveats: Long-lived donors had more naive CD4+ cells and higher diversity than aged donors. PBMCs left unsorted prevented a conclusive naive versus antigen-experienced comparison. A roughly linear fall in TCR beta diversity per million T cells was seen with increasing age.

Sequencing was carried out using blood. The sequence derives from a woman between 25 and 40 years old in good health.

CDR3 bases: TGTGCCATCAGTGCGGGGGTCGGTCAGCCCCAGCATTTT. Translation gives CAISAGVGQPQHF. The genes are TRBV10-3 and TRBJ1-5; tentative D call: TRBD1 (5 bases). CDR1 is ENHRY, CDR2 SYGVKD, per germline. The CDR3 covers 13 residues. Trimming shortened V by 4 bases and J by 6 bases, and 10 bases separated the two germline ends.